These 19 T cell receptor beta chains were sequenced from one sample in a study of blood T cell repertoires in COVID-19. TCRdb's copy holds only in-frame clones and misses some; the assay was immunoSEQ multiplex PCR. The table has about 120,000 clones, 82% seen once. The specimen sequenced was peripheral blood. Receptors were obtained from a woman in her 70s with acute or convalescent COVID-19.

This clone was picked up one time. The CDR3 coding sequence is TGTGCCAGCAGTTACCCTATCTCCTATAACGGGACAGGACTCCAAGAGACCCAGTACTTC. Protein: CASSYPISYNGTGLQETQYF. The J gene is TRBJ2-5, the V gene TRBV6-2 or TRBV6-3; 8 bases agree with TRBD1. Germline V gene lookup returns CDR1 MNHEY and CDR2 SVGEGT. The CDR3 has 20 residues. With V trimmed by 2 bases and J by 1 base, 18 bases remained unmatched.

The V gene is TRBV6-6, the J gene TRBJ1-5, with 7 bases that match TRBD1. Germline CDR1 MNHNY, CDR2 SVGAGI (reference sequence). V trimming: 6 bases; J trimming: 7 bases; junction bases outside the gene matches: 6. The CDR3 totals 13 residues. The CDR3 DNA reads TGTGCCAGCAGCCGGGACAGTAGACAGCCCCAGCATTTT. Its translation is CASSRDSRQPQHF.

This clone was recorded a few times. The chain couples TRBV10-3 to TRBJ1-2; no clear D gene. V lost 2 bases to trimming and J lost 4 bases, with 11 bases between them. The CDR3 covers 14 residues. Germline V gives CDR1 ENHRY, CDR2 SYGVKD. The CDR3 sequence is CAISEEEGGYGYTF. The CDR3 DNA reads as TGTGCCATCAGTGAGGAGGAGGGAGGCTATGGCTACACCTTC.

The chain employs TRBV24-1 and TRBJ1-4; D remains ambiguous. The length of the CDR3 is 14 residues. CDR1 and CDR2 from the germline V gene are KGHDR and SFDVKD. Deletions cut 0 bases from V and 6 bases from J, with 7 bases between. The CDR3 reads CATSDLNGDEKLFF. The CDR3 nucleotides are TGTGCCACCAGTGATTTGAACGGGGATGAAAAACTGTTTTTT.

This chain links TRBV3-1 (or the pseudogene TRBV3-2) with TRBJ2-5, with D possibly TRBD1 on 5 matching bases. Trimming removed 0 bases at V and 5 bases at J, with 16 bases between. CDR1 is LGHDT and CDR2 is YNNKEL in the germline V gene (reference sequence). The CDR3 length is 16 residues. The CDR3 DNA sequence: TGTGCCAGCAGCCAAGAGCCCCAGGGCTTCGGCGAGACCCAGTACTTC. It yields the protein CASSQEPQGFGETQYF.

The J gene is TRBJ1-1, the V gene TRBV18; D is ambiguous. This CDR3 contains 17 residues. The germline V gene encodes CDR1 KGHSH and CDR2 LQKENI. Trimming left V 3 bases short and J 0 bases short, with 17 bases between. CDR3 region: CASSPLSGQALNTEAFF. The DNA for the CDR3 is TGTGCCAGCTCACCGTTAAGCGGGCAGGCATTGAACACTGAAGCTTTCTTT.

This chain joins TRBV5-4 and TRBJ2-3; tentative D call: TRBD1 (6 bases). The CDR3 has 14 residues. Germline CDR1 SGHNT, CDR2 YYREEE (reference sequence). Trimming pared 2 bases from V and 4 bases from J, leaving 11 bases between. The CDR3 DNA reads TGTGCCAGCAGCTTTGGGGGCCGCCCAGATACGCAGTATTTT. Its protein is CASSFGGRPDTQYF.

CDR3 loop: CASSLIGQGMAEAFF. Written as DNA, the CDR3 is TGTGCCAGCAGCTTAATCGGTCAGGGGATGGCTGAAGCTTTCTTT. This rearrangement joins TRBV11-3 to TRBJ1-1; possibly TRBD1 for D (6 bases). The germline V and J ends were trimmed by 2 bases and 6 bases, with 16 bases remaining between them. The CDR3 is 15 residues long. CDR1 SGHNT and CDR2 YENEEA come from the germline V gene.

The chain recombines TRBV7-2 with TRBJ2-1, with 7 bases lining up with TRBD1. Trimming cost V 0 bases and J 4 bases; bases outside gene matches: 3. CDR3 length equals 15 residues. Germline-derived CDR1 and CDR2 are SGHTA and FQGNSA. CDR3 region: CASSLASGGYNEQFF. The DNA of the CDR3 is TGTGCCAGCAGCTTAGCGTCAGGGGGTTACAATGAGCAGTTCTTC. The full variable domain, its missing parts supplied by reference TRBV7-2 and TRBJ2-1, is GAGVSQSPSNKVTEKGKDVELRCDPISGHTALYWYRQSLGQGLEFLIYFQGNSAPDKSGLPSDRFSAERTGGSVSTLTIQRTQQEDSAVYLCASSLASGGYNEQFFGPGTRLTVL.

Comments on this clone: This same CDR3 is encoded by further DNA sequences in the sample. V usage is TRBV5-4 and J usage is TRBJ2-5; TRBD1 agrees at 9 bases. The CDR3 is made up of 14 amino acids. Per the germline V gene, CDR1 is SGHNT and CDR2 is YYREEE (reference sequence). V was clipped by 3 bases and J by 5 bases; unmatched bases: 5. The CDR3 bases are TGTGCCAGCAGCTCCGGGACAGGGAGGGAGACCCAGTACTTC. Translation gives CASSSGTGRETQYF.

J is TRBJ2-5 and V is TRBV20-1, with D tentatively TRBD2 (5 bases). CDR1 and CDR2 from the germline V gene are DFQATT and SNEGSKA (reference sequence). The CDR3 loop spans 11 amino acids. V gave up 4 bases and J gave up 10 bases, with 13 bases separating them. In nucleotides, the CDR3 is TGCAGTGCTAACCATCCGGCGGGCCAGTACTTC. It translates to CSANHPAGQYF.

The rearrangement joins TRBV11-2 to TRBJ1-1; 10 nucleotides match TRBD1. CDR1 and CDR2 from the germline V gene are SGHAT and FQNNGV. After removal of 3 bases from V and 3 bases from J, the junction contained 4 bases not matched to a gene. The length of the CDR3 is 15 residues. CDR3 DNA: TGTGCCAGCAGCTTGGGCGGGACAGGGGACACTGAAGCTTTCTTT. Translation gives CASSLGGTGDTEAFF.

V is TRBV7-3 and J is TRBJ1-2, with 7 nucleotides matching TRBD1. This CDR3 has 12 residues. CDR1 SGHTA and CDR2 FQGTGA come from the germline V gene. V shed 4 bases and J 8 bases; nucleotides not matched to a gene: 4. CDR3 protein: CASSSQGEGYTF. In DNA, the CDR3 is TGTGCCAGCAGCTCGCAGGGGGAGGGCTACACCTTC.

This clone occurred once. The rearrangement joins TRBV2 to TRBJ2-7; 8 nucleotides match TRBD2. The CDR3 runs to 16 residues. V lost 6 bases to trimming and J lost 3 bases; unmatched junction nucleotides: 13. CDR1 SNHLY and CDR2 FYNNEI come from the germline V gene. As DNA, the CDR3 is TGTGCCAGCAGGGCCCTCCGGGGGGGGTCGGGCTACGAGCAGTACTTC. Translating it yields CASRALRGGSGYEQYF.

This clone was recorded only once. The gene calls are TRBV7-2 and TRBJ2-5, with 9 bases aligning to TRBD2. This CDR3 is built from 18 residues. Losses at the gene ends were 5 bases for V and 0 bases for J; bases not matched to a gene: 13. Germline V lookup: CDR1 SGHTA, CDR2 FQGNSA. The CDR3 spells CASSRKAGTSQYQETQYF. The CDR3 nucleotides are TGTGCCAGCAGCCGGAAGGCCGGGACTAGCCAGTACCAAGAGACCCAGTACTTC. The whole variable domain, remainder taken from reference TRBV7-2 and TRBJ2-5, is GAGVSQSPSNKVTEKGKDVELRCDPISGHTALYWYRQSLGQGLEFLIYFQGNSAPDKSGLPSDRFSAERTGGSVSTLTIQRTQQEDSAVYLCASSRKAGTSQYQETQYFGPGTRLLVL.

This sequence joins TRBV9 and TRBJ1-5; TRBD1 matches at 8 bases. The trim removed 2 bases at V and 0 bases at J, leaving 4 bases unmatched. The CDR3 runs 16 residues. Germline V gene lookup returns CDR1 SGDLS and CDR2 YYNGEE. This CDR3 is CASSVSGGGSNQPQHF. For the CDR3, the DNA is TGTGCCAGCAGCGTCTCAGGGGGCGGTAGCAATCAGCCCCAGCATTTT.

This clone came up once. The rearrangement joins TRBV9 to TRBJ2-7, with 8 bases matching TRBD1. The CDR3 contains 15 residues. Germline V gene sequence: CDR1 SGDLS, CDR2 YYNGEE. With 0 bases clipped from V and 2 bases from J, the junction kept 4 bases outside the gene matches. This CDR3 is CASSVAQGAPYEQYF. The CDR3 region has the DNA TGTGCCAGCAGCGTAGCCCAGGGGGCCCCCTACGAGCAGTACTTC.

This rearrangement joins TRBV10-2 to TRBJ2-7; possible D gene TRBD2, 7 bases. Germline V lookup: CDR1 WSHSY, CDR2 SAAADI. Trimming cost V 7 bases and J 3 bases, with 16 bases left between them. The CDR3 totals 14 residues. The CDR3 sequence is CASTSAGAHYEQYF. The CDR3 DNA sequence: TGCGCCAGCACGTCGGCGGGGGCCCACTACGAGCAGTACTTC.

This clone showed up just a few times. The rearrangement uses TRBV6-4 and TRBJ2-3; D may be TRBD1 (5 bases). Germline assignment: CDR1 MRHNA and CDR2 SNTAGT. The V and J ends lost 8 bases and 4 bases respectively, with 13 bases between them. This CDR3 is built from 13 residues. CDR3 bases: TGTGCCAGCGGTCAGGGCCATTCAGATACGCAGTATTTT. Its translation: CASGQGHSDTQYF.